Following are 20 T cell receptor beta chains from one sample sequenced in a study of blood T cell repertoires in COVID-19. TCRdb's copy holds only in-frame clones and misses some; the assay was immunoSEQ multiplex PCR. The repertoire holds under 300,000 clones, 84% seen once, with more than 1.5% in the top ten. The sequenced material came from peripheral blood. The source of these receptors is a woman aged 40-49 years who had recovered from COVID-19.

This chain connects TRBV27 to TRBJ2-2; D call uncertain. The CDR3 totals 13 residues. Trimming removed 2 bases from V and 3 bases from J, with 4 bases in between. Germline CDR1 is MNHEY and CDR2 is SMNVEV (reference sequence). The CDR3 sequence is CASSLQDTGELFF. The CDR3 DNA follows: TGTGCCAGCAGTTTACAGGACACCGGGGAGCTGTTTTTT.

The chain joins TRBV18 to TRBJ1-5; possible D gene TRBD1, 5 bases. The CDR3 consists of 16 residues. Germline lookup yields CDR1 KGHSH and CDR2 LQKENI. Trimming shortened V by 0 bases and J by 3 bases, and 12 bases separated the two germline ends. CDR3 DNA: TGTGCCAGCTCACCACCATCAGCGACAGTCAATCAGCCCCAGCATTTT. Protein sequence: CASSPPSATVNQPQHF.

V is TRBV7-9 and J is TRBJ2-7, with 9 bases fitting TRBD1. V was pared by 5 bases and J by 1 base, with 9 bases of the junction left unmatched. CDR1 and CDR2 (germline): SEHNR, FQNEAQ (reference sequence). CDR3 length: 16 residues. CDR3 sequence reads: CASSNVLDRGSYEQYF. In DNA form, the CDR3 reads TGTGCCAGCAGCAACGTTTTGGACAGGGGTTCCTACGAGCAGTACTTC.

This chain joins TRBV6-5 and TRBJ2-7; TRBD1 matches 10 bases. The V segment lost 4 bases and the J segment 6 bases; nucleotides outside the gene matches: 9. Germline CDR1 is MNHEY and CDR2 is SVGAGI. This CDR3 has 15 residues. CDR3 in amino acids: CASSLGGTGVAEQYF. The CDR3 DNA follows: TGTGCCAGCAGTTTGGGGGGGACAGGGGTCGCCGAGCAGTACTTC.

The gene calls are TRBV6-5 and TRBJ1-5; weak D call: TRBD1 (5 bases). The ends were cut back, 6 bases at V and 0 bases at J, with 9 bases in the middle. The CDR3 extends over 14 amino acids. Germline CDR1 MNHEY, CDR2 SVGAGI. CDR3 protein: CASRTDYSNQPQHF. The CDR3, as DNA: TGTGCCAGCAGGACAGATTATAGCAATCAGCCCCAGCATTTT.

The CDR3, as DNA: TGTGCCAGCAGTTTATCTTCCAGGCAGAATGGCTACACCTTC. Protein sequence: CASSLSSRQNGYTF. The chain combines TRBV27 with TRBJ1-2; D uncertain. The CDR3 is 14 amino acids. CDR1 and CDR2 from the germline V gene are MNHEY and SMNVEV (reference sequence). The V gene lost 0 bases and the J gene lost 6 bases, with 11 bases spanning the gap.

J is TRBJ1-2 and V is TRBV20-1; D possibly corresponds to TRBD1 (5 bases). The CDR3 sequence is 14 residues long. Looked up from germline, CDR1 is DFQATT and CDR2 is SNEGSKA (reference sequence). Trimming removed 3 bases at V and 0 bases at J, with 11 bases between. CDR3 nucleotide sequence: TGCAGTGCTAGTAGGGCCAGGGCTAACTATGGCTACACCTTC. Its translation is CSASRARANYGYTF.

This clone was observed once. V gene TRBV12-3 or TRBV12-4 combines with J gene TRBJ1-1; D is uncertain. V was trimmed by 6 bases and J by 1 base, leaving 9 bases between them. The CDR3 length is 13 residues. This CDR3 is CASSSSPNTEAFF. The CDR3 DNA is TGTGCCAGCAGCTCCTCCCCGAACACTGAAGCTTTCTTT.

This clone was picked up a small number of times. The rearrangement links TRBV12-3 or TRBV12-4 to TRBJ2-2; maybe TRBD2 (6 bases). Trimming removed 6 bases at V and 7 bases at J, with 12 bases between. There are 13 residues in the CDR3. The CDR3 sequence is CASRPTSFGELFF. The CDR3 region has the DNA TGTGCCAGCAGGCCAACTAGCTTCGGGGAGCTGTTTTTT.

The chain joins TRBV4-1 to TRBJ2-1, with TRBD2 matching 12 bases. Germline CDR1 is MGHRA and CDR2 is YSYEKL. Trimming took 3 bases from V and 5 from J; bases not matched to a gene: 2. CDR3 length equals 15 residues. CDR3 sequence (DNA): TGCGCCAGCAGCCAGCTAGCGGGGGGGCACAATGAGCAGTTCTTC. This codes for CASSQLAGGHNEQFF.

The chain combines TRBV6-5 with TRBJ1-2, with D perhaps matching TRBD1 (6 bases). The length of the CDR3 is 14 residues. Germline CDR1 and CDR2: MNHEY and SVGAGI. Between the trimmed V and J ends, which lost 8 bases and 1 base, there was a span of 14 bases. The CDR3 DNA is TGTGCCAGCGGATACAGGGTCCTTAACTATGGCTACACCTTC. It translates to CASGYRVLNYGYTF.

The gene calls are TRBV9 and TRBJ2-3, with a possible D match to TRBD2 (6 bases). CDR1 is SGDLS and CDR2 is YYNGEE in the germline V gene. This CDR3 has 17 amino acids. With 0 bases removed from V and 3 bases from J, the gap between germline ends came to 17 bases. CDR3 DNA: TGTGCCAGCAGCGTAGGCCAGGGACGTCGGGGGACAGATACGCAGTATTTT. Translating gives CASSVGQGRRGTDTQYF.

In DNA form, the CDR3 reads TGTGCCAGCAGTGAAATACCCGAGGGCCCCGGGACAGGGTTCGACGAGCAGTACTTC. Its translation is CASSEIPEGPGTGFDEQYF. The rearrangement links TRBV6-1 to TRBJ2-7, with 9 bases fitting TRBD1. CDR3 length equals 19 residues. In germline, CDR1 is MNHNS, CDR2 SASEGT. After removal of 2 bases from V and 5 bases from J, the junction contained 19 bases not matched to a gene.

J is TRBJ1-6 and V is TRBV4-1, with D unresolved. V was cut by 4 bases and J by 10 bases, with 5 bases left in between. Germline V gene lookup returns CDR1 MGHRA and CDR2 YSYEKL. The CDR3 contains 11 residues. CDR3 bases: TGCGCCAGCAGCCTGGGCTCACCCCTCCACTTT. Amino acids: CASSLGSPLHF.

This rearrangement joins TRBV20-1 to TRBJ1-2, with TRBD1 as a possible D gene (6 bases). Between the trimmed V and J ends, which lost 3 bases and 5 bases, there was a span of 13 bases. This CDR3 has 13 residues. Germline V gene sequence: CDR1 DFQATT, CDR2 SNEGSKA (reference sequence). The CDR3 DNA reads TGCAGTGCTAGTTGGGGGCGAGGATATGGCTACACCTTC. This encodes CSASWGRGYGYTF.

Concerning this clone itself: Other DNA sequences of this sample code for an identical CDR3. The chain has TRBV9 and TRBJ1-2; D unresolved. V gave up 0 bases and J gave up 3 bases, with 6 bases separating them. The CDR3 extends over 13 amino acids. CDR1 SGDLS and CDR2 YYNGEE come from the germline V gene. The CDR3 nucleotides are TGTGCCAGCAGCGTAGGGGGAGACTATGGCTACACCTTC. Translated, it gives CASSVGGDYGYTF.

This clone was detected a few times. The V and J genes are TRBV9 and TRBJ2-2, with TRBD2 matching 10 bases. CDR3 size: 16 residues. Per the germline V gene, CDR1 is SGDLS and CDR2 is YYNGEE. V shed 4 bases, J shed 9 bases, and the junction held 12 bases outside the gene matches. The CDR3 spells CASSPRSERGGRELFF. The CDR3 bases are TGTGCCAGCAGCCCCCGGTCCGAGCGGGGGGGCCGGGAGCTGTTTTTT.

The rearrangement links TRBV28 to TRBJ2-7; D gene ambiguous. Trimming pared 2 bases from V and 2 bases from J, leaving 4 bases between. The CDR3 spans 12 residues. Per germline, CDR1 MDHEN and CDR2 SYDVKM. CDR3 in amino acids: CASSLLPYEQYF. The DNA for the CDR3 is TGTGCCAGCAGTTTACTACCCTACGAGCAGTACTTC.

This clone has only one observation. The chain joins TRBV28 to TRBJ2-7; no clear D gene. The germline gives CDR1 MDHEN, CDR2 SYDVKM. The CDR3 covers 11 residues. The V end was cut by 8 bases, the J end by 3 bases, with 8 bases between. In DNA form, the CDR3 reads TGTGCCAGCGGTCAACTCTACGAGCAGTACTTC. It yields the protein CASGQLYEQYF.

The V gene is TRBV4-1, the J gene TRBJ1-3, with 8 bases identical to TRBD1. CDR1 is MGHRA, CDR2 YSYEKL, per germline. V shed 5 bases and J 4 bases; nucleotides not matched to a gene: 4. The CDR3 is 14 amino acids. The CDR3 DNA is TGCGCCAGCAGCAAGACAGGGGTAGGAAACACCATATATTTT. It codes for CASSKTGVGNTIYF.